These T cell receptor beta chains were read from a single sample in a study of early T cells in non-severe SARS-CoV-2 infection. TCRdb used MiXCR to reprocess the 5' RACE reads, holding one entry per CDR3 protein. In the table there are more than 50,000 distinct CDR3 sequences, over 9.5% of which are singletons. The source was whole blood, collected at baseline. The receptors were sampled from an adult who was a healthcare worker with PCR-confirmed SARS-CoV-2 infection or an uninfected control (not recorded which). CDR3s include the opening cysteine and the closing phenylalanine or tryptophan. A D gene is named only where the DNA matches it firmly.

d_gene: TRBD1; j_gene: TRBJ2-7; v_gene: TRBV25-1; CDR3aa: CASSEYPRTGQDEQYF
d_gene: .; j_gene: TRBJ1-1; v_gene: TRBV28; CDR3aa: CASSSTGLTEAFF
d_gene: .; j_gene: TRBJ2-4; v_gene: TRBV6-2/TRBV6-3; CDR3aa: CASSSRPFLAKNIQYF
d_gene: .; j_gene: TRBJ2-7; v_gene: TRBV12-3/TRBV12-4; CDR3aa: CASSFVAGRIEQYF
d_gene: .; j_gene: TRBJ1-2; v_gene: TRBV11-2; CDR3aa: CASSLGRIYGYTF
d_gene: TRBD2; j_gene: TRBJ2-7; v_gene: TRBV12-3/TRBV12-4; CDR3aa: CASSRGGEQYF
d_gene: .; j_gene: TRBJ2-3; v_gene: TRBV29-1; CDR3aa: CSVKITTDTQYF
d_gene: .; j_gene: TRBJ2-7; v_gene: TRBV5-1; CDR3aa: CASSLSDWRAQYF
d_gene: .; j_gene: TRBJ2-7; v_gene: TRBV30; CDR3aa: CAWSRKGRIYEQYF
d_gene: .; j_gene: TRBJ2-6; v_gene: TRBV18; CDR3aa: CASSPFPANVLTF
d_gene: TRBD2; j_gene: TRBJ2-5; v_gene: TRBV19; CDR3aa: CASSIPWEGQETQYF
d_gene: TRBD2; j_gene: TRBJ2-2; v_gene: TRBV2; CDR3aa: CASSEGGRVTGELFF
d_gene: .; j_gene: TRBJ2-7; v_gene: TRBV29-1; CDR3aa: CSVQGGSYEQYF
d_gene: .; j_gene: TRBJ1-5; v_gene: TRBV28; CDR3aa: CASSLQYSNQPQHF
d_gene: .; j_gene: TRBJ2-5; v_gene: TRBV29-1; CDR3aa: CSVRKRGSFQETQYF
d_gene: .; j_gene: TRBJ2-7; v_gene: TRBV7-2; CDR3aa: CASSFSTPLYEQYF
d_gene: .; j_gene: TRBJ2-6; v_gene: TRBV24-1; CDR3aa: CATSPGHPSGANVLTF
d_gene: TRBD2; j_gene: TRBJ2-1; v_gene: TRBV30; CDR3aa: CAWSVQSGGPNEQFF
d_gene: TRBD2; j_gene: TRBJ2-5; v_gene: TRBV29-1; CDR3aa: CSVTSGRGYTETQYF
d_gene: .; j_gene: TRBJ1-2; v_gene: TRBV2; CDR3aa: CASSEQSLQNYGYTF
d_gene: .; j_gene: TRBJ2-4; v_gene: TRBV3-1; CDR3aa: CASSQVRGPKSIQYF
d_gene: TRBD1; j_gene: TRBJ1-1; v_gene: TRBV4-1; CDR3aa: CASSQEETYRGTEAFF
d_gene: .; j_gene: TRBJ2-5; v_gene: TRBV11-3; CDR3aa: CASSLVGASGETQYF
d_gene: .; j_gene: TRBJ2-1; v_gene: TRBV29-1; CDR3aa: CSVVPGPNEQFF
d_gene: TRBD2; j_gene: TRBJ2-3; v_gene: TRBV6-5; CDR3aa: CASSPGAPKTSGTDTQYF
d_gene: .; j_gene: TRBJ2-5; v_gene: TRBV28; CDR3aa: CASSPSGGWTPSYF
d_gene: .; j_gene: TRBJ1-1; v_gene: TRBV18; CDR3aa: CASSPGQGRDTEAFF
d_gene: .; j_gene: TRBJ2-6; v_gene: TRBV12-2; CDR3aa: CASRLKADRGSGSGANVLTF
d_gene: .; j_gene: TRBJ2-2; v_gene: TRBV3-1; CDR3aa: CASSQVYTGELFF
d_gene: TRBD1; j_gene: TRBJ1-1; v_gene: TRBV7-9; CDR3aa: CASSTTGGNTEAFF
d_gene: TRBD2; j_gene: TRBJ2-1; v_gene: TRBV20-1; CDR3aa: CSASPSGQNEQFF
d_gene: TRBD2; j_gene: TRBJ2-7; v_gene: TRBV29-1; CDR3aa: CSVGLVYEQYF
d_gene: .; j_gene: TRBJ2-3; v_gene: TRBV27; CDR3aa: CASSPLGGPLSTDTQYF
d_gene: .; j_gene: TRBJ1-2; v_gene: TRBV18; CDR3aa: CASSPRGYGYTF
d_gene: .; j_gene: TRBJ1-1; v_gene: TRBV5-1; CDR3aa: CASSPTGTLNTEAFF